This note documents a single T cell receptor beta chain sequence. This receptor's antigen is unknown. Per-base qualities were not stored, and no clone one base away is much larger. Inclusive of the bounding cysteine and phenylalanine, the CDR3 is 14 residues long. CDR3 DNA only is kept here, 42 bases in frame from base 1. The CDR1 and CDR2 encoded by the germline V gene (reference sequence) are SGHNT and YYREEE. Here V drops 2 bases and J drops 2 bases, and the junction holds 4 bases not matched to any gene. These data belong to a study of cytomegalovirus exposure and HLA in healthy donors (dated by TCRdb to 2015 to 2018). Broadly, across the study: A later analysis indicated that the 110 or so validation repertoires were generated on the platform also employed for the roughly 730 repertoires of the first cohort. The aim of the study was to test whether cataloging public T cell receptors could identify signatures of past pathogen exposure. Along with the 666-subject first cohort, a separate validation cohort of around 110 different subjects was used. To predict cytomegalovirus infection status, the study brought together high-throughput TCR immunosequencing, statistical association of individual TCRs with disease status, and machine learning. Study-level results and caveats: While some public TCRs were present in many individuals, most TCR sequences turned up only very rarely across donors. A later analysis lacked HLA typing for the validation cohort, so it scored co-occurrence in that cohort across all 110 or so repertoires. In vitro tests confirmed that a few of the cytomegalovirus-associated TCR beta chains recognize cytomegalovirus antigens. The classifier was reported to diagnose cytomegalovirus status with high specificity and sensitivity in both the original and validation cohorts. A later analysis found that TCRs clustered in the first cohort also tended to co-occur in the roughly 120 validation repertoires, with just under 95% of cluster scores above 0. The study gave a list of some 150 TCR beta chains associated with cytomegalovirus. The authors suggested that the approach could potentially be extended to other disease states and immunological phenotypes.

Donors formed part of the validation cohort, which comprised 120 subjects and was distinct from the first cohort of 690 or so subjects. Libraries were built with the immunoSEQ multiplex PCR assay. As for how the authors treated the data: A statistical classification framework was developed to diagnose cytomegalovirus status using the catalog of TCR beta chain sequences. The table was pulled from immuneACCESS by TCRdb, which kept in-frame rearrangements only. Such tables lose some clones; where checked, under half of the loss comes from unresolved V genes, and the rest has no known cause. D and trimming come from the DNA, and the V and J calls and clone size come from that table. The sample profile shows 200,000 to 250,000 clones; around 88% of them were found once. The top ten clones comprise about 2.7% of the sample.

Sequences were obtained from PBMCs. This clonotype was sampled from a woman in her late teens or twenties in good health and CMV-seronegative. The chain links TRBV5-4 with TRBJ2-7; 7 of the junction bases match TRBD1. The encoded CDR3 is CASSFPGQPYEQYF. The DNA is TGTGCCAGCAGCTTTCCGGGACAGCCCTACGAGCAGTACTTC.